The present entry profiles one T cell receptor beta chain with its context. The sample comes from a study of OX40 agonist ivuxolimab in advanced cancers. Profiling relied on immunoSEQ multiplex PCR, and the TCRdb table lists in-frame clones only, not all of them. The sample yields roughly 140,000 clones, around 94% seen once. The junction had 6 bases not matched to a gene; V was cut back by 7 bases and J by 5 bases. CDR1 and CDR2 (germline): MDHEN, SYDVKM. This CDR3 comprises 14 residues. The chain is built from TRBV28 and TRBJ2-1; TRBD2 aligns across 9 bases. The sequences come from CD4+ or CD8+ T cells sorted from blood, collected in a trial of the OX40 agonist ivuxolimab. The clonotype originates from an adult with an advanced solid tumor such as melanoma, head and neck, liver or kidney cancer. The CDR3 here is CASIPTSGHNEQFF. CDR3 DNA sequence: TGTGCCAGCATTCCCACTAGCGGGCACAATGAGCAGTTCTTC.